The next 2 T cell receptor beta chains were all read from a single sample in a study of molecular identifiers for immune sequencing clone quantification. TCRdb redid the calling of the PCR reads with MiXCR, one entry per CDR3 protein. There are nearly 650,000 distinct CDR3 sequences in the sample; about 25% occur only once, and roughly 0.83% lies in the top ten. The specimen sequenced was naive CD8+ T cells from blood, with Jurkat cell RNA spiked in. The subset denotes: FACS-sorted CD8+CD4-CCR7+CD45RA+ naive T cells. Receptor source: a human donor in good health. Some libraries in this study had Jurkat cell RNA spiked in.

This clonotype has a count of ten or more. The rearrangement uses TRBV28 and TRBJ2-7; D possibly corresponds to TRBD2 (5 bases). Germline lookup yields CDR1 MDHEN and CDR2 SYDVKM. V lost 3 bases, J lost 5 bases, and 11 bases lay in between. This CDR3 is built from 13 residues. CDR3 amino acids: CASSLKSGDEQYF. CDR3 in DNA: TGTGCCAGCAGTTTGAAGTCCGGGGACGAGCAGTACTTC.

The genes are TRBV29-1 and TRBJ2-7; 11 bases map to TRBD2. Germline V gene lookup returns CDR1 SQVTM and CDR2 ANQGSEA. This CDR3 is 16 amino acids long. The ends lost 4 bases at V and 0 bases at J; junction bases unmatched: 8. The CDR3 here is CSVGGLAGTSSYEQYF. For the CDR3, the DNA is TGCAGCGTTGGAGGACTAGCGGGCACCAGCTCCTACGAGCAGTACTTC.